The sequence of this TCR beta chain was determined in a study of T cells in Graves' hyperthyroidism and ophthalmopathy. The CDR3 runs to 13 residues. V was shortened by 5 bases and J by 8 bases, with 18 bases between the two germline ends. Germline V gene sequence: CDR1 GTSNPN, CDR2 SVGIG (reference sequence). Amplification of TCR beta CDR3 regions was performed using RNA transcripts as template. First-round RT-PCR with HTBI primers amplified the TCR CDR3 region. MiXCR, applied by TCRdb to the multiplex PCR reads, yields one record per CDR3 protein. The sample has approximately 600,000 distinct CDR3 sequences, 14% seen once.

The TCR comes from a woman between 18 and 30 years old with Graves' ophthalmopathy. The chain carries TRBV30 and TRBJ1-2; perhaps TRBD1 as D (5 bases). The sample was blood. The CDR3 spells CAWGDKFRDGYTF. The CDR3 region has the DNA TGTGCCTGGGGGGATAAATTCAGGGACGGCTACACCTTC.